This T cell receptor beta chain came from a study of vaccination and CD4 T cells after COVID-19. The wider study: Every participant had a vaccine, which was either BNT162b2 or mRNA-1273, given in two doses.

Treatment noted: roughly ten-day PBMC culture with coronavirus spike peptide pools or control peptides (ViraFEST assay). Unexposed donor CD4+ T cells predated the COVID-19 pandemic, collected 2011-2018. With 10 ug/ml peptide pools and approximately 10 IU/ml IL-2, PBMCs were cultured at fewer than 2.5 million per well. The CDR3 covers 14 residues. J gave up 2 bases and V 3 bases, and 7 bases lay outside the gene matches. Germline-derived CDR1 and CDR2 are DFQATT and SNEGSKA (reference sequence). Note on this clonotype: Its antigen remains unknown.

The assay that was used to sequence DNA from cultured CD4+ T cells was the Oncomine TCR Beta short-read assay. TCRdb passed the PCR reads through MiXCR, listing each CDR3 protein once. The sample shows about 5,400 distinct CDR3 sequences, roughly 35% of them seen only once. The receptor comes from a human donor in good health. Sequencing was carried out using CD4+ T cells from blood, cultured in vitro. The gene calls are TRBV20-1 and TRBJ2-7; 7 bases agree with TRBD1. DNA of the CDR3: TGCAGTGCTAGTAGACAGGGACCTGCCTACGAGCAGTACTTC. The encoded protein is CSASRQGPAYEQYF.